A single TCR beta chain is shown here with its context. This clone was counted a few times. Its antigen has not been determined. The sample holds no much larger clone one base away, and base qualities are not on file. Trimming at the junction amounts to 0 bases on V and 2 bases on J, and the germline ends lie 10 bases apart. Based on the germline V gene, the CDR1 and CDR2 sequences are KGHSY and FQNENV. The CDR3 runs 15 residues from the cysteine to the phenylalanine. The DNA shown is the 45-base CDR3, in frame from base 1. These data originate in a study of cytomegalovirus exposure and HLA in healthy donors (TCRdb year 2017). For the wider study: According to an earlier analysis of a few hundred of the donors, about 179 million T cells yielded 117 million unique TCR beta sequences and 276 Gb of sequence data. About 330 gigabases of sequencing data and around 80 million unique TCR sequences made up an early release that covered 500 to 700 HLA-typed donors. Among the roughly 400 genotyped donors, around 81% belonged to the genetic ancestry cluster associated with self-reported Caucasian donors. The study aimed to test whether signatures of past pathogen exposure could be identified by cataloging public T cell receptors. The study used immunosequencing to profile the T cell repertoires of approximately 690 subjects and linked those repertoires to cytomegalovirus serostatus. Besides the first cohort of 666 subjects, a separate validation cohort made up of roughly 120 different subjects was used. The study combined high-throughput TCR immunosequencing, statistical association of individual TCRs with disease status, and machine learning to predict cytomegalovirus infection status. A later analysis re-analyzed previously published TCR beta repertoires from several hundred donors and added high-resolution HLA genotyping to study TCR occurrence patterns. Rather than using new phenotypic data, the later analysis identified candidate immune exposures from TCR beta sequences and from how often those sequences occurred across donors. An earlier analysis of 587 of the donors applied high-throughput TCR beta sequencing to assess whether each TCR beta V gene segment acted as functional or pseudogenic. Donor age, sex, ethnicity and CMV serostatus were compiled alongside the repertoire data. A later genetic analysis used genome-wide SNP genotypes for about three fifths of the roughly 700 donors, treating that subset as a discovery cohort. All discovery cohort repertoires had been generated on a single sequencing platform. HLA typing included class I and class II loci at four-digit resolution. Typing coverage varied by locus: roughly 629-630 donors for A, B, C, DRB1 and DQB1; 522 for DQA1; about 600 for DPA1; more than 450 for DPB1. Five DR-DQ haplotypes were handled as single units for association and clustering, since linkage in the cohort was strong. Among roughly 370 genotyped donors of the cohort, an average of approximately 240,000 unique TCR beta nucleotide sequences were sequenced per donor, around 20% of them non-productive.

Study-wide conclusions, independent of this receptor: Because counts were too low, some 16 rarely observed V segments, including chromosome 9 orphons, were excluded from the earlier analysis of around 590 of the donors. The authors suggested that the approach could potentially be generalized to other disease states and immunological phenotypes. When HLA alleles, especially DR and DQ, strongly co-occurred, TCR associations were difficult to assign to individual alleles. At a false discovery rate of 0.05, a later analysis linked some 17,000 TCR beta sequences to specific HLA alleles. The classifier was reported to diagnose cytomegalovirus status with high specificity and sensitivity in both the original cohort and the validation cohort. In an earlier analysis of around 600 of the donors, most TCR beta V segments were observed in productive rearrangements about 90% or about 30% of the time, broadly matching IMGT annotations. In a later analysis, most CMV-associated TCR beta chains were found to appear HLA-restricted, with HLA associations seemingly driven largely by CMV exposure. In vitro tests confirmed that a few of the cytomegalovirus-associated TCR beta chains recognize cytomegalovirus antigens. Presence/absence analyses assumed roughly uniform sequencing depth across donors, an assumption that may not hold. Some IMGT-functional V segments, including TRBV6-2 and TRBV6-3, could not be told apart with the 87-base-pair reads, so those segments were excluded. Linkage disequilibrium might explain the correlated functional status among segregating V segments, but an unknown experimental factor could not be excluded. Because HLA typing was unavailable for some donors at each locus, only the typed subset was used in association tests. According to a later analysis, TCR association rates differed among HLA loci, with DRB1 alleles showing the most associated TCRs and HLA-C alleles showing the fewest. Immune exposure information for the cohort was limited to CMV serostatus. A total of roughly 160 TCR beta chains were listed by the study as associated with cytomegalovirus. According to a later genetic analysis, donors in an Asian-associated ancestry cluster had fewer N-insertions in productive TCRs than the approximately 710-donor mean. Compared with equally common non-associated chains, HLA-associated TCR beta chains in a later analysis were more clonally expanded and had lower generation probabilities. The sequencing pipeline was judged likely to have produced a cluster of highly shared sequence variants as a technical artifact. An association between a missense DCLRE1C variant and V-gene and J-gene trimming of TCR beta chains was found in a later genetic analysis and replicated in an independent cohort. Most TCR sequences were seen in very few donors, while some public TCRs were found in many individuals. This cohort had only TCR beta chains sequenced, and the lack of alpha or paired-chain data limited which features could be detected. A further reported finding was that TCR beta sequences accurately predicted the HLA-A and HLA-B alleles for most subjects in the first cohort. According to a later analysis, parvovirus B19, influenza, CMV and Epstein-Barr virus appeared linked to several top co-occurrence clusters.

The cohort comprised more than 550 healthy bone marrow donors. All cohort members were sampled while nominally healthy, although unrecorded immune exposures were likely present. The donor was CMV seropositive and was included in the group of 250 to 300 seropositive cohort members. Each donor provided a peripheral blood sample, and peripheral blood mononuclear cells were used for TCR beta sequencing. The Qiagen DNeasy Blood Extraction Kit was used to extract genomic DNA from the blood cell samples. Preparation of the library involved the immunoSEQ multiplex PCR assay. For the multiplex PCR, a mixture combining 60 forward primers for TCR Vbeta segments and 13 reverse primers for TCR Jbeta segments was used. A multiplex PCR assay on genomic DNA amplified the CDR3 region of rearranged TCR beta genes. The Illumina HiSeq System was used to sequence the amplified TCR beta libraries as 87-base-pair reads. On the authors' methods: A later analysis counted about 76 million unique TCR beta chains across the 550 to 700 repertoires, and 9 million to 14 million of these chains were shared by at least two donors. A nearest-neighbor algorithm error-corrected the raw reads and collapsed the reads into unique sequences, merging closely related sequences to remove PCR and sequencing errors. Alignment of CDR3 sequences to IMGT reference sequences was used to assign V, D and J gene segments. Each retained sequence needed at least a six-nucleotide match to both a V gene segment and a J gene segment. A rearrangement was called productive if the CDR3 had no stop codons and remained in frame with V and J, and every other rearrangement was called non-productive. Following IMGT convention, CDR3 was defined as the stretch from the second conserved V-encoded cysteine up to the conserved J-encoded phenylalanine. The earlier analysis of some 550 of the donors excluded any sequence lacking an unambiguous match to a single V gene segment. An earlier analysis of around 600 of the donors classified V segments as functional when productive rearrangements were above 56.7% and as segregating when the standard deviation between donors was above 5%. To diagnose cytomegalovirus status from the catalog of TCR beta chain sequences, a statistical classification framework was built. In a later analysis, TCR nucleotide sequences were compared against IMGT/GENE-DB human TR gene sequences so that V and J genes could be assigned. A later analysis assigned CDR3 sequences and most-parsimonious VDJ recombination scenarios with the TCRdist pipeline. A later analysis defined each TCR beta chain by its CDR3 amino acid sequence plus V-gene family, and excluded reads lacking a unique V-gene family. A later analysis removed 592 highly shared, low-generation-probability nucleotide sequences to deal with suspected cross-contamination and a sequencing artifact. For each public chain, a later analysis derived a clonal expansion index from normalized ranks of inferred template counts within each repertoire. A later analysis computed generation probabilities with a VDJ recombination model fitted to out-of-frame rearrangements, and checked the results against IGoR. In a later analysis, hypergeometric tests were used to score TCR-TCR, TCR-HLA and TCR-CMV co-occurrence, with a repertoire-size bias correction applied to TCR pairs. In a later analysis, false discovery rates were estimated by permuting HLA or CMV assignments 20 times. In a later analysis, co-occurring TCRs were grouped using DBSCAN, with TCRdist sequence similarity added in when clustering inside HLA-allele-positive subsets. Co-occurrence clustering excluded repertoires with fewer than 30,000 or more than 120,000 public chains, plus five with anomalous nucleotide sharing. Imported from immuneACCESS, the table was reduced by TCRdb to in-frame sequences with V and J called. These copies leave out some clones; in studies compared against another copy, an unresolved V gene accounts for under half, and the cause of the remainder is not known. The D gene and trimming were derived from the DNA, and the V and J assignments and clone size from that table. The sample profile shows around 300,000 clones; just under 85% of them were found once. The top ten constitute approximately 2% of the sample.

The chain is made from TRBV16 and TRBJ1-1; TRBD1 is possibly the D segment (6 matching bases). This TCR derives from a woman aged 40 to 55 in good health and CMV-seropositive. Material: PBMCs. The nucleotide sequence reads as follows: TGTGCCAGCAGCCAATCGACAGGTGTTAACACTGAAGCTTTCTTT. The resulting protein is CASSQSTGVNTEAFF.